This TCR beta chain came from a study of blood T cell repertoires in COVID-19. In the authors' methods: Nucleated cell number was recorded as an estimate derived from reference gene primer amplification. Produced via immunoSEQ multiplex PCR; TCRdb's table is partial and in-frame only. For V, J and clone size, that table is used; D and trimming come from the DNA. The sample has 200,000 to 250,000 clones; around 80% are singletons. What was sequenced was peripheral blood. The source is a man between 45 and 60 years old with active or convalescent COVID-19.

For the CDR3, the DNA is TGTGCCAGTAGTATGAGGAGTATTCAGCCCCAGCATTTT. This gives the protein CASSMRSIQPQHF. V is TRBV19 and J is TRBJ1-5, with no clear D. The CDR3 has 13 amino acids. Germline CDR1 is LNHDA and CDR2 is SQIVND (reference sequence). The V and J ends lost 3 bases and 6 bases respectively, with 9 bases between them.